This is a list of T cell receptor beta chains from one sample in a study of blood T cell repertoires in COVID-19. Profiled with immunoSEQ multiplex PCR; TCRdb holds only in-frame clones, not every one. The table includes around 130,000 clones, roughly 71% detected once. Source material: peripheral blood. All receptors come from an elderly man with acute or convalescent COVID-19. The CDR3 runs from the conserved cysteine through the conserved F or W. Fields, in order: J gene, V gene, clone size, D gene, CDR3 protein, CDR3 DNA. D genes are given only for firm matches. Size is stated for part of the rows, as once, few or many counts, or as a class when the clone is expanded.

>TRBJ1-5|TRBV5-5|few|NA
CASSLLAGNQPQHF
TGTGCCAGCAGCTTGTTGGCCGGCAATCAGCCCCAGCATTTT
>TRBJ2-4|TRBV6-1|NA|TRBD1
CASTEQGGNIQYF
TGTGCCAGCACTGAACAGGGGGGAAACATTCAGTACTTC
>TRBJ1-1|TRBV7-9|NA|NA
CASSPQGGLNTEAFF
TGTGCCAGCAGCCCCCAGGGAGGTCTGAACACTGAAGCTTTCTTT
>TRBJ1-3|TRBV5-6|NA|NA
CASSLSGTLSGNTIYF
TGTGCCAGCAGCTTGTCAGGCACGCTCTCTGGAAACACCATATATTTT
>TRBJ1-4|TRBV6-5|NA|TRBD1
CASSYWTGDEKLFF
TGTGCCAGCAGTTACTGGACAGGGGACGAAAAACTGTTTTTT
>TRBJ2-7|TRBV6-2/TRBV6-3|NA|NA
CASSVSYEQYF
TGTGCCAGCAGTGTCTCTTACGAGCAGTACTTC
>TRBJ1-2|TRBV28|NA|NA
CASRGQEYGYTF
TGTGCCAGCAGAGGACAAGAGTATGGCTACACCTTC
>TRBJ2-1|TRBV6-6|NA|NA
CASSHLANEQFF
TGTGCCAGCAGTCACCTAGCCAATGAGCAGTTCTTC
>TRBJ2-4|TRBV12-3/TRBV12-4|NA|TRBD1
CASSPRQGGIQYF
TGTGCCAGCAGTCCTCGACAGGGTGGCATTCAGTACTTC
>TRBJ2-3|TRBV7-9|NA|NA
CASSLLAGGTDTQYF
TGTGCCAGCAGCTTACTTGCAGGGGGCACAGATACGCAGTATTTT
>TRBJ2-5|TRBV2|few|TRBD1
CASSLWTGQETQYF
TGTGCCAGCAGTTTATGGACGGGACAGGAGACCCAGTACTTC
>TRBJ2-2|TRBV7-9|once|TRBD1
CASSVTGGAVGELFF
TGTGCCAGCAGCGTAACAGGGGGCGCCGTCGGGGAGCTGTTTTTT
>TRBJ1-1|TRBV4-1|NA|NA
CASSQGADEAFF
TGCGCCAGCAGCCAAGGGGCTGATGAAGCTTTCTTT
>TRBJ2-5|TRBV6-2/TRBV6-3|NA|NA
CASSYPAGGGETQYF
TGTGCCAGCAGTTACCCGGCAGGGGGAGGAGAGACCCAGTACTTC
>TRBJ2-1|TRBV4-1|once|NA
CASSQEGQSYNEQFF
TGCGCCAGCAGCCAAGAAGGACAGAGTTACAATGAGCAGTTCTTC
>TRBJ1-5|TRBV3-1/TRBV3-2|NA|TRBD1
CASSYRGGNQPQHF
TGTGCCAGCAGCTACAGGGGTGGCAATCAGCCCCAGCATTTT
>TRBJ1-2|TRBV2|NA|TRBD1
CASSGRQGASGYTF
TGTGCCAGCAGTGGTCGACAGGGGGCGTCCGGCTACACCTTC
>TRBJ1-2|TRBV6-5|NA|TRBD1
CASTGQENYGYTF
TGTGCCAGCACCGGACAGGAAAACTATGGCTACACCTTC
>TRBJ1-5|TRBV6-2/TRBV6-3|NA|NA
CASSYRTLNQPQHF
TGTGCCAGCAGTTACCGGACACTCAATCAGCCCCAGCATTTT
>TRBJ2-1|TRBV9|NA|NA
CASSVGRDLGEQFF
TGTGCCAGCAGCGTTGGCAGGGATCTGGGTGAGCAGTTCTTC
>TRBJ1-2|TRBV6-1|NA|NA
CASSEIAGRYGYTF
TGTGCCAGCAGTGAAATTGCCGGGAGGTATGGCTACACCTTC
>TRBJ2-7|TRBV2|few|TRBD1
CASSRQGVVQYF
TGTGCCAGCAGTAGACAGGGAGTGGTGCAGTACTTC
>TRBJ2-7|TRBV3-1/TRBV3-2|NA|TRBD2
CASSPRRASGNGEQYF
TGTGCCAGCAGCCCCCGGCGGGCTAGCGGGAATGGCGAGCAGTACTTC
>TRBJ1-2|TRBV4-1|NA|TRBD1
CASSQAGGDYGYTF
TGCGCCAGCAGCCAAGCAGGGGGCGACTATGGCTACACCTTC
>TRBJ2-5|TRBV19|few|TRBD1
CASGDRDSKQETQYF
TGTGCCAGCGGGGACCGGGACAGCAAACAAGAGACCCAGTACTTC
>TRBJ2-7|TRBV6-2/TRBV6-3|NA|NA
CASSYGPGDGYEQYF
TGTGCCAGCAGTTACGGGCCAGGGGACGGCTACGAGCAGTACTTC
>TRBJ1-1|TRBV7-2|NA|NA
CASSLADLNTEAFF
TGTGCCAGCAGCTTAGCGGACTTGAACACTGAAGCTTTCTTT
>TRBJ1-3|TRBV5-6|NA|NA
CASSLQGRTGNTIYF
TGTGCCAGCAGCTTGCAGGGAAGGACTGGAAACACCATATATTTT
>TRBJ2-7|TRBV19|once|TRBD2
CASSRRGGTDEQYF
TGTGCCAGTAGCCGGCGGGGAGGGACCGACGAGCAGTACTTC
>TRBJ2-2|TRBV20-1|NA|NA
CSAQNTGELFF
TGCAGTGCTCAGAACACCGGGGAGCTGTTTTTT
>TRBJ2-1|TRBV7-2|NA|TRBD2
CASYGLAGGFRYNEQFF
TGTGCCAGCTACGGTCTAGCGGGGGGGTTCCGCTACAATGAGCAGTTCTTC
>TRBJ2-1|TRBV6-6|once|TRBD1
CASSHPGQGALFF
TGTGCCAGCAGTCACCCCGGACAGGGGGCTTTGTTCTTC
>TRBJ1-5|TRBV5-6|NA|NA
CASSLLNQPQHF
TGTGCCAGCAGCTTGTTAAATCAGCCCCAGCATTTT
>TRBJ2-1|TRBV5-1|NA|TRBD1
CASSLAAGQGSHEQFF
TGCGCCAGCAGCTTGGCCGCTGGACAGGGTTCCCATGAGCAGTTCTTC
>TRBJ2-6|TRBV19|NA|TRBD1
CASSVRGQPNSGANVLTF
TGTGCCAGTAGTGTCAGGGGACAGCCAAACTCTGGGGCCAACGTCCTGACTTTC
>TRBJ2-3|TRBV27|NA|TRBD1
CASRRQGSTDTQYF
TGTGCCAGCCGCCGACAGGGAAGCACAGATACGCAGTATTTT
>TRBJ2-2|TRBV30|once|TRBD2
CAWRRGIAGNTGELFF
TGTGCCTGGAGAAGAGGCATAGCGGGGAACACCGGGGAGCTGTTTTTT
>TRBJ1-2|TRBV19|many|TRBD1
CASSPRTGGSGGYTF
TGTGCCAGTAGTCCACGGACAGGGGGCTCGGGCGGCTACACCTTC
>TRBJ2-5|TRBV11-2|NA|TRBD2
CASTPGGEETQYF
TGTGCCAGCACCCCGGGGGGAGAAGAGACCCAGTACTTC
>TRBJ2-7|TRBV19|NA|NA
CASSMSTGNTYEQYF
TGTGCCAGTAGTATGTCGACAGGTAATACCTACGAGCAGTACTTC
>TRBJ2-7|TRBV5-1|NA|NA
CASGPNPRLFSYEQYF
TGCGCCAGCGGCCCTAACCCCCGACTCTTCTCCTACGAGCAGTACTTC
>TRBJ1-6|TRBV9|many|TRBD1
CASSAGQGTSYNSPLHF
TGTGCCAGCAGCGCGGGACAGGGAACCTCCTATAATTCACCCCTCCACTTT